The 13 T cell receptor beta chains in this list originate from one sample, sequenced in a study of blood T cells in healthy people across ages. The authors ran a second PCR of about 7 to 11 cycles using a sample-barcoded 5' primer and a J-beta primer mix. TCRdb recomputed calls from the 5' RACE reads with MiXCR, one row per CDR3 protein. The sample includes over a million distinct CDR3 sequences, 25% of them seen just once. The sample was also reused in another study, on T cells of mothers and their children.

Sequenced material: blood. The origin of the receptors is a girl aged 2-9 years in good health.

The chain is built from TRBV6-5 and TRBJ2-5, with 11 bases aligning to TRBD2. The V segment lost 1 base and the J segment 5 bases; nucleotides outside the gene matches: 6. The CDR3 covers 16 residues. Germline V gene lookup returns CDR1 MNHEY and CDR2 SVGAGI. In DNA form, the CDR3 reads TGTGCCAGCAGTTACTTAGCGGGAGGGCCCTTGGAGACCCAGTACTTC. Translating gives CASSYLAGGPLETQYF.

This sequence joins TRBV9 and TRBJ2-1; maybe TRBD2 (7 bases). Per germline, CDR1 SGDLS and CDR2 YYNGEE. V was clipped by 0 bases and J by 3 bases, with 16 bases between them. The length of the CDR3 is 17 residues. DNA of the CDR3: TGTGCCAGCAGCGTAGCCGCCAAAGGGGGGGACTACAATGAGCAGTTCTTC. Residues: CASSVAAKGGDYNEQFF.

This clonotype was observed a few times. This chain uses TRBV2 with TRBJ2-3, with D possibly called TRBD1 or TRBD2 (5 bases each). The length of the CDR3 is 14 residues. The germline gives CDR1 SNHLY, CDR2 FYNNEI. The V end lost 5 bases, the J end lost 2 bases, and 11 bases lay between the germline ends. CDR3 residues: CASSWDADTDTQYF. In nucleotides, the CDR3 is TGTGCCAGCAGTTGGGACGCCGACACAGATACGCAGTATTTT.

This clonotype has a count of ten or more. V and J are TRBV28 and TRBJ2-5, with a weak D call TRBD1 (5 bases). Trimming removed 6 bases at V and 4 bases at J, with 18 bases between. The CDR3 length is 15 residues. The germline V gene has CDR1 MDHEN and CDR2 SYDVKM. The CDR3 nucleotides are TGTGCCAGCAGCACCCCCGCGCTAGGGGCAGAGACCCAGTACTTC. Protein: CASSTPALGAETQYF.

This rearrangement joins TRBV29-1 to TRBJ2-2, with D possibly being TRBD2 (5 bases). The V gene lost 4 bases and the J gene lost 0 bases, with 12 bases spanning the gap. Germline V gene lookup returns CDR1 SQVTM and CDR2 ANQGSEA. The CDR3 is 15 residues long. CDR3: CSVASSRANTGELFF. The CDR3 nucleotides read TGCAGCGTTGCTTCGTCGCGGGCGAACACCGGGGAGCTGTTTTTT.

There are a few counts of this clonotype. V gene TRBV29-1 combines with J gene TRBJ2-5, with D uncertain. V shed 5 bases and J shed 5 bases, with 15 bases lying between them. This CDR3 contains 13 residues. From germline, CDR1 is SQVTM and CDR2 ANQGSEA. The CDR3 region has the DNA TGCAGCGTTCACAGCTGGACGTTGGAGACCCAGTACTTC. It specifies CSVHSWTLETQYF.

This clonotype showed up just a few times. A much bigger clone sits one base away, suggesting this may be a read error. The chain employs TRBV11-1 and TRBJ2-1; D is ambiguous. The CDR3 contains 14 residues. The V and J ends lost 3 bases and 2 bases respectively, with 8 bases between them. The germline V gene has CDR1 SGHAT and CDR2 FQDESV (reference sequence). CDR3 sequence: CASSFGRAYNEQFF. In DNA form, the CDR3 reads TGTGCCAGCAGCTTCGGCAGAGCCTACAATGAGCAGTTCTTC.

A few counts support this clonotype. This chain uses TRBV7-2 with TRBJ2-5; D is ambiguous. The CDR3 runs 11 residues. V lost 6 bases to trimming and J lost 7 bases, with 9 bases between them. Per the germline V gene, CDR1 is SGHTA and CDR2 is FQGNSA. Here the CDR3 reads CASSCGGTQYF. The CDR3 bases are TGTGCCAGCAGTTGTGGTGGGACCCAGTACTTC.

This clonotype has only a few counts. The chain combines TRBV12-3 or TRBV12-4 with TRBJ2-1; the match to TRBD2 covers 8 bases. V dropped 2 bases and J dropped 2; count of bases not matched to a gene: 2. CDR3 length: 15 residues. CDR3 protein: CASSLREGPYNEQFF. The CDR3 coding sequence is TGTGCCAGCAGTTTACGGGAGGGGCCCTACAATGAGCAGTTCTTC.

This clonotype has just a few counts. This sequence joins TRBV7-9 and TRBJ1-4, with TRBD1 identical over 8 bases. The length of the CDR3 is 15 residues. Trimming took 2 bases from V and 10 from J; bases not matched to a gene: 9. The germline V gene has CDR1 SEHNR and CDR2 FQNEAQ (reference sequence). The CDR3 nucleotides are TGTGCCAGCAGCTTAAGTGCAGGGGGCGCGGGAAAACTGTTTTTT. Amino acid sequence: CASSLSAGGAGKLFF. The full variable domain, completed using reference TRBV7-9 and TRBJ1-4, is DTGVSQNPRHKITKRGQNVTFRCDPISEHNRLYWYRQTLGQGPEFLTYFQNEAQLEKSRLLSDRFSAERPKGSFSTLEIQRTEQGDSAMYLCASSLSAGGAGKLFFGSGTQLSVL.

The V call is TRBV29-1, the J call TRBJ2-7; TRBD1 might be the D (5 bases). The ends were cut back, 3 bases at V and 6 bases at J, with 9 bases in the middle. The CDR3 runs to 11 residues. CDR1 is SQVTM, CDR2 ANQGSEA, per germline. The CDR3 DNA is TGCAGCGTTGAGAGGACAAGCGAGCAGTACTTC. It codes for CSVERTSEQYF.

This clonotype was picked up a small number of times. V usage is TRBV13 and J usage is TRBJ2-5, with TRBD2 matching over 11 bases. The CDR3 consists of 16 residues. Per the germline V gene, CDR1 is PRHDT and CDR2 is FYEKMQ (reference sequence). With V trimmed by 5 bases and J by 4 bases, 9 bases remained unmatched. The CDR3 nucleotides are TGTGCCAGCAGCGGCCGACTAGCGGGAACCGGAGAGACCCAGTACTTC. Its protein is CASSGRLAGTGETQYF.

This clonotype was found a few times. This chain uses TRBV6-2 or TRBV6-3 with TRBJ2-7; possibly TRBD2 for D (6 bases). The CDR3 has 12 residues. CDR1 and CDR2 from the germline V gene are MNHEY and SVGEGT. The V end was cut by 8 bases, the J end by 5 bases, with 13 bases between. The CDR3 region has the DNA TGTGCCAGCCGGGACTTAGGAGACGAGCAGTACTTC. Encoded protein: CASRDLGDEQYF.